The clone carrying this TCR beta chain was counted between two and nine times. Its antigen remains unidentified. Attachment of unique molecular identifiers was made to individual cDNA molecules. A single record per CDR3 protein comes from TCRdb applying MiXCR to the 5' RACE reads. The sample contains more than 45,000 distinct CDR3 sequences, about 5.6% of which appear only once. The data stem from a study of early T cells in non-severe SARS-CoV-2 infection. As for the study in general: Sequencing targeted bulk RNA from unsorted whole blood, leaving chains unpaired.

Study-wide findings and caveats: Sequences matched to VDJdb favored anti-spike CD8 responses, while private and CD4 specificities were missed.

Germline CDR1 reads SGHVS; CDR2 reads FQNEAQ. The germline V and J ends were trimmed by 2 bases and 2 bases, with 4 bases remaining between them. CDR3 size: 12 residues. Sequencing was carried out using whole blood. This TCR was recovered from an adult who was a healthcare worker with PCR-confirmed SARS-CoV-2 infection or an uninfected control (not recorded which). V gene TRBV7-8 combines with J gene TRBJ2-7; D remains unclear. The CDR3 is CASSLNTYEQYF. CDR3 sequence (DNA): TGTGCCAGCAGCTTAAACACCTACGAGCAGTACTTC.